This T cell receptor (beta chain) was sequenced during a study of cytomegalovirus exposure and HLA in healthy donors (dated by TCRdb to the late 2010s). Regarding the complete study: An earlier analysis of fewer than 750 of the donors reported around 280 Gb of sequence data and around 110 million unique TCR beta sequences obtained from some 170 million T cells. Roughly 300 gigabases of sequencing data and tens of millions of unique TCR sequences were included in an early release covering 500 to 750 HLA-typed donors. The genetic ancestry cluster associated with self-reported Caucasian donors included 65% to 90% of the 398 genotyped donors. The aim of the study was to test whether cataloging public T cell receptors could identify signatures of past pathogen exposure. Using immunosequencing, the study profiled T cell repertoires from 666 subjects and related those repertoires to cytomegalovirus serostatus. Along with the roughly 670-subject first cohort, a separate validation cohort of over a hundred different subjects was used. To predict cytomegalovirus infection status, the study combined high-throughput TCR immunosequencing, statistical association of individual TCRs with disease status, and machine learning. In a later analysis, previously published TCR beta repertoires from about 670 donors were re-analyzed and high-resolution HLA genotyping was added so that TCR occurrence patterns could be studied. In the later analysis, no new phenotypic data were used to find candidate immune exposures; instead, reliance was placed on TCR beta sequences and their occurrence across donors. In an earlier analysis of roughly 600 of the donors, high-throughput TCR beta sequencing was used to judge whether each TCR beta V gene segment behaved as functional or pseudogenic. Donor age, sex, ethnicity and CMV serostatus were compiled together with the repertoire data. A later genetic analysis used genome-wide SNP genotypes for about 65% of the 666 donors, treating that subset as a discovery cohort. All discovery cohort repertoires had been generated using a single sequencing platform. Both class I and class II loci were covered by HLA typing, at four-digit resolution. The number of typed donors differed by locus: about 620-640 for A, B, C, DRB1 and DQB1; 500 to 550 for DQA1; 606 for DPA1; and roughly 470 for DPB1. Roughly five DR-DQ haplotypes were treated as single units for association and clustering because of strong linkage in the cohort. Across around 400 genotyped donors of the cohort, an average of roughly 250,000 unique TCR beta nucleotide sequences per donor were sequenced, and roughly 20% of those sequences were non-productive. Broad study findings and their caveats: In a later analysis, 15,000 to 20,000 TCR beta sequences were associated with specific HLA alleles at a false discovery rate of 0.05. A later genetic analysis associated a missense DCLRE1C variant with V-gene and J-gene trimming of TCR beta chains, and an independent cohort replicated the association. Correlated functional status among segregating V segments might reflect linkage disequilibrium, but an unknown experimental factor could not be ruled out. Some 15 rarely observed V segments, including chromosome 9 orphons, were excluded from the earlier analysis of several hundred of the donors because counts were too low. The cohort was sequenced for TCR beta chains only, and without alpha or paired-chain data the features that could be detected were limited. In a later analysis, TCR association rates were found to vary across HLA loci, with the most associated TCRs seen for DRB1 alleles and the fewest for HLA-C alleles. Cytomegalovirus status was reported to be diagnosed by the classifier with high specificity and sensitivity in both the original and validation cohorts. According to a later analysis, most CMV-associated TCR beta chains appeared to be HLA-restricted, and the HLA associations seemed to be driven largely by CMV exposure. A group of highly shared sequence variants was considered likely to be a technical artifact of the sequencing pipeline. While some public TCRs were present in many individuals, most TCR sequences turned up only very rarely across donors. Compared with equally common non-associated chains, HLA-associated TCR beta chains in a later analysis were more clonally expanded and had lower generation probabilities. Because HLA typing was missing for some donors at each locus, association tests included only the typed subset. A further reported finding was that TCR beta sequences accurately predicted the HLA-A and HLA-B alleles for most subjects in the first cohort. Assigning TCR associations to individual alleles was difficult when HLA alleles, especially DR and DQ, strongly co-occurred. According to a later analysis, parvovirus B19, influenza, CMV and Epstein-Barr virus appeared linked to several top co-occurrence clusters. A few of the identified cytomegalovirus-associated TCR beta chains were confirmed in vitro to be specific for cytomegalovirus antigens. The authors suggested that the approach could potentially be extended to other disease states and immunological phenotypes. Some IMGT-functional V segments, including TRBV6-2 and TRBV6-3, could not be distinguished by the 87-base-pair reads and were therefore excluded. Sequencing depth was assumed to be roughly uniform across donors in the presence/absence analyses, though that assumption may not hold. CMV serostatus was the only immune exposure information available for the cohort. The study gave a list of 150 to 200 TCR beta chains associated with cytomegalovirus. A later genetic analysis reported fewer N-insertions in productive TCRs among donors in an Asian-associated ancestry cluster than the roughly 720-donor mean. In an earlier analysis of about 550 of the donors, most TCR beta V segments were observed in productive rearrangements about 87% or about 30% of the time, broadly matching IMGT annotations.

The CDR3 contains 16 residues, cysteine and phenylalanine counted. The CDR3 DNA has 48 bases and is translated from base 1. CDR1 and CDR2 (LNHNV, YYDKDF) derive from the germline V gene (reference sequence). At the junction V is shortened by 0 bases and J by 4 bases, with 14 bases in between. Only a few counts were recorded for this clone. Its antigen is not yet known. No quality values exist for individual bases; no much larger clone is one base distant. Library creation used the immunoSEQ multiplex PCR assay. The multiplex PCR relied on a mix of 60 forward primers for TCR Vbeta segments and 13 reverse primers for TCR Jbeta segments. A multiplex PCR assay on genomic DNA amplified the CDR3 region of rearranged TCR beta genes. The Illumina HiSeq System was used to sequence the amplified TCR beta libraries as 87-base-pair reads. As for the authors' bioinformatics: In a later analysis, tens of millions of unique TCR beta chains were counted across the 666 repertoires, and roughly 10 million of these chains were shared by at least two donors. A nearest-neighbor algorithm error-corrected the raw reads and collapsed the reads into unique sequences, merging closely related sequences to remove PCR and sequencing errors. To assign V, D and J gene segments, CDR3 sequences were aligned to IMGT reference sequences. For a sequence to be retained, at least a six-nucleotide match to both a V gene segment and a J gene segment was required. Rearrangements were classified as productive when the CDR3 lacked stop codons and remained in frame with V and J, and all other rearrangements were classified as non-productive. CDR3 was defined according to IMGT convention as the region running from the second conserved V-encoded cysteine to the conserved J-encoded phenylalanine. In an earlier analysis of roughly 610 of the donors, sequences lacking an unambiguous match to a single V gene segment were excluded. An earlier analysis of roughly 590 of the donors called V segments functional above 56.7% productive rearrangements and segregating when the between-donor standard deviation exceeded 5%. A statistical classification framework was built for diagnosing cytomegalovirus status from the catalog of TCR beta chain sequences. In a later analysis, V and J genes were assigned by comparing TCR nucleotide sequences against IMGT/GENE-DB human TR gene sequences. The TCRdist pipeline was used in a later analysis to assign CDR3 sequences and most-parsimonious VDJ recombination scenarios. In a later analysis, each TCR beta chain was defined by its CDR3 amino acid sequence together with its V-gene family, and reads lacking a unique V-gene family were excluded. As a way to deal with suspected cross-contamination and a sequencing artifact, a later analysis dropped roughly 620 nucleotide sequences that were highly shared and had low generation probability. For each public chain, a later analysis derived a clonal expansion index from normalized ranks of inferred template counts within each repertoire. Generation probabilities in a later analysis came from a VDJ recombination model fitted to out-of-frame rearrangements, and those results were checked against IGoR. A later analysis scored TCR-TCR, TCR-HLA and TCR-CMV co-occurrence with hypergeometric tests, applying a repertoire-size bias correction to TCR pairs. To estimate false discovery rates, a later analysis permuted the HLA or CMV assignments 20 times. In a later analysis, co-occurring TCRs were grouped using DBSCAN, and TCRdist sequence similarity was added for clustering within HLA-allele-positive subsets. For co-occurrence clustering, repertoires with fewer than 30,000 or more than 120,000 public chains were excluded, along with a handful of repertoires with anomalous nucleotide sharing. What TCRdb holds here is the immuneACCESS table cut down to in-frame rearrangements. Part of the clones is not present; checked against another copy, under half of the missing clones reflect an unresolved V gene, and the others are unexplained. V, J and clone size are those of that table, while D and trimming were read from the DNA. Present in this sample are over 100,000 clones, roughly 9.6% of which were seen just once. Roughly 7.2% of the sample is in the top ten clones.

The cohort comprised 666 healthy bone marrow donors. Cohort members were all nominally healthy when sampled, although unrecorded immune exposures were likely present. The donor was CMV seropositive and was included in the group of 250 to 300 seropositive cohort members. Each donor provided a peripheral blood sample, and peripheral blood mononuclear cells were used for TCR beta sequencing. The Qiagen DNeasy Blood Extraction Kit was used to extract genomic DNA from the blood cell samples. Source material: PBMCs. The sequence is built from TRBV15 and TRBJ2-3; no D gene call is confident. This sequence originates from a woman in her thirties or forties in good health and CMV-seropositive. The CDR3 corresponds to CATSRDPTPSADTQYF. The bases read TGTGCCACCAGCAGAGACCCCACGCCCTCAGCAGATACGCAGTATTTT.